This T cell receptor beta chain was documented in a study of T cell responses to AZD1222 COVID-19 vaccine. General study points: Clonal diversity was possibly underestimated; the donors were predominantly white British and more often female.

Worth noting for this clone: Its antigen is undetermined.

Clones were read by immunoSEQ multiplex PCR, and TCRdb kept only the in-frame ones, dropping some. The sample lists fewer than 200,000 clones, about nine tenths occurring once. The sample in question was peripheral blood, obtained 28 days after the second AZD1222 dose. This TCR derives from an adult who received the AZD1222 COVID-19 vaccine.

The CDR3 nucleotides are TGTGCCAGCAGTATGGGCAGGGCGGCCACAGATACGCAGTATTTT. As protein: CASSMGRAATDTQYF. The V and J genes are TRBV6-2 or TRBV6-3 and TRBJ2-3; the D gene is possibly TRBD1 (5 bases). Germline CDR1 is MNHEY and CDR2 is SVGEGT. There are 15 residues in the CDR3. The V end lost 5 bases, the J end lost 2 bases, and 14 bases lay between the germline ends.